The 9 T cell receptor beta chains given below trace back to one sample, sequenced in a study of T-cell reconstitution after alpha-beta-depleted transplantation in children. TCRbeta library preparation incorporated unique molecular identifiers. MiXCR, run by TCRdb on the PCR reads, gives a single entry per CDR3 protein. In the table there are around 800,000 distinct CDR3 sequences, about 16% of which are singletons. Sequencing was performed on PBMCs, mostly from graft donor cells, taken 360 days after TCRalphabeta/CD19-depleted stem cell transplant. These receptors were collected from a male patient younger than 18 who had a stem cell transplant for acute lymphoblastic leukemia, so the T cells may come from the graft donor.

V gene TRBV20-1 combines with J gene TRBJ2-1; TRBD1 aligns across 7 bases. Trimming at V came to 2 bases and at J to 5 bases, leaving 9 bases not matched to a gene. This CDR3 is 15 amino acids long. CDR1 and CDR2 from the germline V gene are DFQATT and SNEGSKA (reference sequence). The CDR3 DNA reads as TGCAGTGCTAGAAACCACGGACAGGCTAACAATGAGCAGTTCTTC. Translation: CSARNHGQANNEQFF.

The genes are TRBV29-1 and TRBJ1-1; D is perhaps TRBD1 (5 bases). Trimming took 4 bases from V and 1 from J, leaving 19 bases between them. CDR3 size: 16 residues. Germline CDR1 reads SQVTM; CDR2 reads ANQGSEA. The CDR3 protein is CSVGGVRPLKNTEAFF. As DNA, the CDR3 is TGCAGCGTTGGAGGGGTCAGGCCCTTAAAGAACACTGAAGCTTTCTTT. The whole variable domain, remainder taken from reference TRBV29-1 and TRBJ1-1, is SAVISQKPSRDICQRGTSLTIQCQVDSQVTMMFWYRQQPGQSLTLIATANQGSEATYESGFVIDKFPISRPNLTFSTLTVSNMSPEDSSIYLCSVGGVRPLKNTEAFFGQGTRLTVV.

This clonotype appeared a few times. The chain links TRBV20-1 to TRBJ2-1; 8 bases fit TRBD2. Germline CDR1 and CDR2: DFQATT and SNEGSKA (reference sequence). The CDR3 consists of 14 residues. Trimming cost V 3 bases and J 4 bases; bases outside gene matches: 5. In DNA, the CDR3 is TGCAGTGCTAGGCCCGGGACTAGGTACAATGAGCAGTTCTTC. Protein sequence: CSARPGTRYNEQFF.

The V and J genes are TRBV2 and TRBJ2-3; possibly TRBD2 for D (5 bases). The V gene lost 8 bases and the J gene lost 4 bases, with 13 bases spanning the gap. CDR3 length equals 13 residues. Germline lookup yields CDR1 SNHLY and CDR2 FYNNEI. The CDR3 region is CASLLEPPDTQYF. CDR3 coding DNA: TGTGCCAGCCTACTAGAGCCCCCAGATACGCAGTATTTT.

This clonotype has only a few counts. The chain employs TRBV20-1 and TRBJ1-1, with D possibly being TRBD1 (6 bases). Germline CDR1 is DFQATT and CDR2 is SNEGSKA (reference sequence). The CDR3 loop spans 18 amino acids. V gave up 2 bases and J gave up 3 bases, with 25 bases separating them. CDR3 region: CSARSSGVRRTRDTEAFF. In DNA, the CDR3 is TGCAGTGCTAGATCCTCAGGGGTGAGGAGGACAAGGGACACTGAAGCTTTCTTT.

This clonotype was seen repeatedly, ten times or more. V usage is TRBV12-3 or TRBV12-4 and J usage is TRBJ2-6, with a weak D call TRBD2 (5 bases). The CDR3 sequence is 16 residues long. Trimming removed 2 bases from V and 4 bases from J, with 12 bases in between. CDR3 nucleotide sequence: TGTGCCAGCAGTTTAAGAGGGCTCGTCGGGGCCAACGTCCTGACTTTC. This gives the protein CASSLRGLVGANVLTF.

Note on this clonotype: A junction boundary mismatches the germline segment, possibly from a read error. The chain has TRBV5-1 and TRBJ2-7, with a weak D call TRBD2 (5 bases). This CDR3 has 14 residues. Germline lookup yields CDR1 SGHRS and CDR2 YFSETQ. The CDR3, as DNA: TGCGCCAGCAGCTTGGGGGAGTGGTCCTACAAGCAGTACTTC. This gives the protein CASSLGEWSYKQYF.

V gene TRBV11-1 combines with J gene TRBJ2-2, with D uncertain. There are 18 residues in the CDR3. The V end was cut by 5 bases, the J end by 1 base, with 20 bases between. CDR1 and CDR2 (germline): SGHAT, FQDESV (reference sequence). The chain's CDR3 is CASSQFIGSNKNTGELFF. The CDR3 region has the DNA TGTGCCAGCAGCCAATTTATAGGCTCGAATAAGAACACCGGGGAGCTGTTTTTT.

The V gene is TRBV12-3 or TRBV12-4, the J gene TRBJ2-2; 8 bases line up with TRBD2. The ends lost 8 bases at V and 1 base at J; junction bases unmatched: 3. The CDR3 extends over 14 amino acids. The CDR3: CASASGLNTGELFF. The CDR3, as DNA: TGTGCCAGCGCTAGCGGGTTGAACACCGGGGAGCTGTTTTTT.